This T cell receptor beta chain was observed in a study of blood T cell repertoires in COVID-19. Patients from Seattle were sampled longitudinally, starting during active infection. Some clones are missing from TCRdb's copy, which holds only in-frame ones; the method was immunoSEQ multiplex PCR. The data show around 280,000 clones, with approximately 91% seen just once and approximately 10% held by the top ten. This clone was counted between two and nine times. This sample also contains other DNA sequences that code for the same CDR3. This CDR3 is built from 14 residues. The ends lost 2 bases at V and 7 bases at J; junction bases unmatched: 0. The germline V gene encodes CDR1 MRHNA and CDR2 SNTAGT.

Sequences were obtained from peripheral blood. The rearrangement links TRBV6-4 to TRBJ2-1, with 12 bases that match TRBD2. This receptor was identified in a woman in her thirties with COVID-19, enrolled during active disease. The CDR3 spells CASSDGTSGNEQFF. The CDR3 nucleotides read TGTGCCAGCAGTGACGGGACTAGCGGGAATGAGCAGTTCTTC.